This T cell receptor (beta chain) is drawn from a study of T-cell reconstitution after alpha-beta-depleted transplantation in children. Study outcomes and limitations: Diversity of TCRbeta at day 60 was high in some patients, arising from surviving recipient T cells and thymic progenitors. Reported findings indicate that, about two months after transplant, alpha-beta T cells came from several hundred expanded clones, which were derived from non-depleted graft cells. The authors attributed T-cell counts and diversity one year after transplant mostly to newly produced T cells.

This clonotype was counted at least ten times. Its antigen remains unknown. Unique molecular identifiers were built into the TCRbeta library. TCRdb reprocessed the PCR reads via MiXCR and lists one record per CDR3 protein. The table has about 500,000 distinct CDR3 sequences, roughly an eighth seen once. Germline V CDR1 and CDR2: SQVTM, ANQGSEA. V gave up 8 bases and J gave up 2 bases, with 16 bases separating them. The CDR3 is 14 residues long. The rearrangement links TRBV29-1 to TRBJ2-1; possible D gene TRBD1, 5 bases. Sequencing used PBMCs, mostly from graft donor cells, obtained 180 days after TCRalphabeta/CD19-depleted stem cell transplant. This TCR was recovered from a female patient aged 2 to 10 who had a stem cell transplant for aplastic anemia, so the T cells may come from the graft donor. CDR3 sequence: CSTEPRAPYNEQFF. The CDR3 DNA reads TGCAGCACCGAACCCAGGGCCCCCTACAATGAGCAGTTCTTC.